This TCR beta chain emerged from a study of control samples from healthy donors and cancer patients (dated by TCRdb to the early 2020s). The library was produced with the immunoSEQ multiplex PCR assay. The source is immuneACCESS, and TCRdb retained only in-frame sequences with V and J called. Part of the clones is not carried over; for the studies checked, unresolved V genes explain less than half of this, and the remainder is unexplained. The sample includes 100,000 to 150,000 clones, with 80% to 95% observed a single time. The top ten clones comprise about 2.7% of the sample. This clone appeared once. Its specific antigen is unknown. No much larger clone is present one base from it, and per-base qualities are unavailable. V lost 4 bases and J lost 4 bases, and the count of bases not matched to a germline gene is 13. From cysteine to phenylalanine, the CDR3 is 18 amino acids long. Left in the record is the CDR3 DNA by itself, 54 bases read in frame from the first base. Per the germline V gene (reference sequence), SGHKS is the CDR1 and YYEKEE is the CDR2.

Sequenced input: blood. Recombination connected TRBV5-5 to TRBJ2-2, and TRBD1 matches 10 of the central bases. This TCR came from a middle-aged man in good health. The nucleotide sequence is given as TGTGCCAGCAGCCCCGTGCCCCGGGACAGGGGTCTCACCGGGGAGCTGTTTTTT. Translated, this gives CASSPVPRDRGLTGELFF.